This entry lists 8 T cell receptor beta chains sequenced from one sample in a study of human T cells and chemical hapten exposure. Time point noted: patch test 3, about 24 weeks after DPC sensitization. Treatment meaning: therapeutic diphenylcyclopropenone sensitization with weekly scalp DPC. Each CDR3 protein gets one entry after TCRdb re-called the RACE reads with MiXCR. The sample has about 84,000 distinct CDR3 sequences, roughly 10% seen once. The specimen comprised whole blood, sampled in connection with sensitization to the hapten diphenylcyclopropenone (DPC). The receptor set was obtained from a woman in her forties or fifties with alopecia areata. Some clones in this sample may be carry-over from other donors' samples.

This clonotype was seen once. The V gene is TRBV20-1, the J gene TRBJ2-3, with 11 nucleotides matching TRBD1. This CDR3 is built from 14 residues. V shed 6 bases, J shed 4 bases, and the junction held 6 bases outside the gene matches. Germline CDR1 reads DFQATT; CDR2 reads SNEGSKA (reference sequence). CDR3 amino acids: CSAVPGQGADTQYF. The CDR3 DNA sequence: TGCAGTGCCGTCCCGGGACAGGGGGCAGATACGCAGTATTTT.

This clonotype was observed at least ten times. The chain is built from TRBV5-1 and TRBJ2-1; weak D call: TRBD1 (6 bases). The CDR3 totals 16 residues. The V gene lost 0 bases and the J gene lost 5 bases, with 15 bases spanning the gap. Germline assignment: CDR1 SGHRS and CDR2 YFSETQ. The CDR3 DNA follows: TGCGCCAGCAGCTTGGTCCGAACAGGGCGAAACAATGAGCAGTTCTTC. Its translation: CASSLVRTGRNNEQFF.

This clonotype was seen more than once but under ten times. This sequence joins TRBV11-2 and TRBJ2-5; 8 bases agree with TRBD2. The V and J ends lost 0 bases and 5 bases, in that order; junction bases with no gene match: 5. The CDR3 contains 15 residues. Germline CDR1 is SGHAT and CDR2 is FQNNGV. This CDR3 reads CASSLDRASGETQYF. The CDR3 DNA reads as TGTGCCAGCAGCTTAGATAGAGCTAGCGGGGAGACCCAGTACTTC.

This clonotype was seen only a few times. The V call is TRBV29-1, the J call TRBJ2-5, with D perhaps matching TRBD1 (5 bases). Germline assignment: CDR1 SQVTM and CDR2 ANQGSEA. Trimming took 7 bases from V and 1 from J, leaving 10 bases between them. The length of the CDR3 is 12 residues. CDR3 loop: CSAVQGQETQYF. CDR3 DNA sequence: TGCAGCGCAGTGCAGGGCCAAGAGACCCAGTACTTC.

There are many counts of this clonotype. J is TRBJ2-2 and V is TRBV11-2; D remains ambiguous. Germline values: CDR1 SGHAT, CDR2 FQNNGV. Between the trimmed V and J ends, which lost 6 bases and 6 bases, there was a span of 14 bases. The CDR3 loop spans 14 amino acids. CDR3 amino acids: CASSFFLGSGELFF. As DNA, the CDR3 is TGTGCCAGCAGTTTTTTCCTGGGCTCCGGGGAGCTGTTTTTT.

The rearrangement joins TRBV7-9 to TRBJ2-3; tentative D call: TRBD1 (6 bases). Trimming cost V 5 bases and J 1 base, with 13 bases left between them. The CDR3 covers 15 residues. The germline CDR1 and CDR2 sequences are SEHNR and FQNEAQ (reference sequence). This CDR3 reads CASSHGQPGTDTQYF. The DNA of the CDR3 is TGTGCCAGCAGCCACGGACAGCCTGGCACAGATACGCAGTATTTT.

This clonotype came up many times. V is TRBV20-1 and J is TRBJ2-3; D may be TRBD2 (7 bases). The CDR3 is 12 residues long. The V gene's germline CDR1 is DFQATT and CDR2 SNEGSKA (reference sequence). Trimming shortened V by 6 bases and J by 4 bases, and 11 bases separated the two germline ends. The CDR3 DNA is TGCAGTGCCCGCGGGGGCCCAGATACGCAGTATTTT. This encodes CSARGGPDTQYF.

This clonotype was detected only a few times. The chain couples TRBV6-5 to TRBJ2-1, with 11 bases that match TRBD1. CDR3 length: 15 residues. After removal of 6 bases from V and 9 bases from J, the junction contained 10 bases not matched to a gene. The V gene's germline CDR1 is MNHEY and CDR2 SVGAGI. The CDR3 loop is CASSKPGTGGGEQFF. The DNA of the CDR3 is TGTGCCAGCAGCAAACCCGGGACAGGGGGGGGTGAGCAGTTCTTC.